These T cell receptor beta chains were read from a single sample in a study of monozygotic twins with cystic fibrosis. Clones were read by immunoSEQ multiplex PCR, and TCRdb kept only the in-frame ones, dropping some. The sample comprises about 25,000 clones, less than 95% of which are singletons, and approximately 0.5% rests with the top ten. The sequenced sample consisted of blood. These receptor sequences come from a girl aged 2-10 years with cystic fibrosis. Each CDR3 is given with its conserved first and last residue. The D gene is left open where the match is weak. Where a row states a size, it is once, few, many or the class of an expanded clone; other rows omit it.

v_call	clone_size	d_call	j_call	cdr3_nt	cdr3_aa
TRBV12-2	.	.	TRBJ1-2	TGTGCAAGTCGCTTCCGGGACAGGGGAGCTAACTATGGCTACACCTTC	CASRFRDRGANYGYTF
TRBV4-1	.	.	TRBJ2-5	TGCGCCAGCAGCCAAGAAGTTATACGCGGGGGCGGGGAGACCCAGTACTTC	CASSQEVIRGGGETQYF
TRBV6-6	.	.	TRBJ1-6	TGTGCCAGCAGTCCCTTAAGCTCGTATTCACCCCTCCACTTT	CASSPLSSYSPLHF
TRBV6-5	few	.	TRBJ1-5	TGTGCCAGCAGTGTAGACAGGTCAAATCAGCCCCAGCATTTT	CASSVDRSNQPQHF
TRBV6-5	once	.	TRBJ2-6	TGTGCCAGCAGTTACGGCCTATCTGGGGCCAACGTCCTGACTTTC	CASSYGLSGANVLTF
TRBV14	once	.	TRBJ1-6	TGTGCCAGCAGCCAGGCCCGGGACACCCTCTGGAACTCCTATAATTCACCCCTCCACTTT	CASSQARDTLWNSYNSPLHF
TRBV2	.	TRBD1	TRBJ1-5	TGTGCCAGCAGACGACAGGGTCAACGCAATCAGCCCCAGCATTTT	CASRRQGQRNQPQHF
TRBV7-9	.	TRBD1	TRBJ2-5	TGTGCCAGCAGCTTAAGGGGGGGACAGGGCTACCAAGAGACCCAGTACTTC	CASSLRGGQGYQETQYF
TRBV2	.	.	TRBJ1-2	TGTGCCAGCAAAATGAGGACAGAAGGCTACACCTTC	CASKMRTEGYTF
TRBV27	.	.	TRBJ2-2	TGTGCCAGCAGCTTTTCGGGGGGCCCCGGGGAGCTGTTTTTT	CASSFSGGPGELFF
TRBV20-1	.	.	TRBJ2-1	TGCAGCAGGCAAAGGGGTAATGAGCAGTTCTTC	CSRQRGNEQFF
TRBV5-6	.	.	TRBJ1-5	TGTGCCAGCAGCCGAGCCAGGGACTATCAGCCCCAGCATTTT	CASSRARDYQPQHF
TRBV21-1	.	.	TRBJ1-5	TGTGCCAGAAGTGAAGGGTCCCGCAATCAGCCCCAGCATTTT	CARSEGSRNQPQHF
TRBV5-6	.	.	TRBJ2-3	TGTGCCAGCAGCTTGTTTGGGGCTAGCACAGATACGCAGTATTTT	CASSLFGASTDTQYF
TRBV5-5	.	TRBD1	TRBJ2-7	TGTGCCAGCAGCTTGGAGACGGCAGGGGGCTACGAGCAGTACTTC	CASSLETAGGYEQYF